Below are 5 T cell receptor beta chains sequenced from a single sample in a study of shared clonotypes between healthy human individuals. Profiled with immunoSEQ multiplex PCR; TCRdb holds only in-frame clones, not every one. The profile shows almost 700,000 clones, 92% of them singletons. Naive CD8 cells, CD45RO-negative and positively selected for CCR7, excluded terminally differentiated effector memory CD45RA+ cells. Sequenced input: naive CD8+ T cells sorted from blood. Every receptor here comes from a young man in good health.

This sequence joins TRBV10-3 and TRBJ2-7, with TRBD2 identical over 9 bases. There are 14 residues in the CDR3. Germline V CDR1 and CDR2: ENHRY, SYGVKD. With V trimmed by 4 bases and J by 6 bases, 7 bases remained unmatched. The CDR3 spells CAISAASGILEQYF. In nucleotides, the CDR3 is TGTGCCATCAGTGCTGCTAGCGGGATCCTCGAGCAGTACTTC.

The V gene is TRBV5-6, the J gene TRBJ2-1; tentatively, D is TRBD2 (5 bases). This CDR3 contains 14 residues. The V end was cut by 4 bases, the J end by 0 bases, with 8 bases between. Per germline, CDR1 SGHDT and CDR2 YYEEEE. The CDR3: CASSVGSSYNEQFF. The CDR3 DNA reads TGTGCCAGCAGCGTAGGGAGCTCCTACAATGAGCAGTTCTTC.

The chain employs TRBV12-5 and TRBJ2-7; D is unclear. V was pared by 6 bases and J by 4 bases, with 7 bases between. Germline V lookup: CDR1 LGHNT, CDR2 FRNRAP. The CDR3 length is 11 residues. The CDR3 sequence: CASGGPYEQYF. DNA for the CDR3: TGTGCTAGTGGCGGGCCATACGAGCAGTACTTC.

The V gene is TRBV4-2, the J gene TRBJ2-5, with 7 bases matching TRBD2. The V gene end was trimmed by 1 base and the J gene end by 4 bases; junction bases not matched to a gene: 3. Germline values: CDR1 LGHNA, CDR2 YNFKEQ. The CDR3 has 14 residues. The CDR3 reads CASSQALAAETQYF. DNA for the CDR3: TGTGCCAGCAGCCAAGCCCTAGCGGCAGAGACCCAGTACTTC.

Here the CDR3 reads CASSQGTAFWETQYF. The CDR3 DNA reads as TGTGCCAGCAGCCAAGGGACGGCTTTTTGGGAGACCCAGTACTTC. The J gene is TRBJ2-5, the V gene TRBV14; D is undetermined. Germline CDR1 SGHDN, CDR2 FVKESK. The CDR3 sequence is 15 residues long. Trimming removed 1 base from V and 5 bases from J, with 14 bases in between. Complete variable domain (other parts from reference TRBV14 and TRBJ2-5): EAGVTQFPSHSVIEKGQTVTLRCDPISGHDNLYWYRRVMGKEIKFLLHFVKESKQDESGMPNNRFLAERTGGTYSTLKVQPAELEDSGVYFCASSQGTAFWETQYFGPGTRLLVL.